These 15 T cell receptor beta chains were all obtained from the same sample, sequenced in a study of OX40 agonist ivuxolimab in advanced cancers. Profiled with immunoSEQ multiplex PCR; TCRdb holds only in-frame clones, not every one. The sample has about 29,000 clones, approximately 90% seen once. Sequenced material: CD4+ or CD8+ T cells sorted from blood, taken in a trial of the OX40 agonist ivuxolimab. The receptors were sampled from an adult with an advanced solid tumor such as melanoma, head and neck, liver or kidney cancer.

This chain links TRBV18 with TRBJ2-7, with D unresolved. Trimming shortened V by 0 bases and J by 7 bases, and 7 bases separated the two germline ends. The CDR3 has 12 residues. Germline V gene lookup returns CDR1 KGHSH and CDR2 LQKENI. CDR3 coding DNA: TGTGCCAGCTCACCACCGGTTCTGGAGCAGTACTTC. It translates to CASSPPVLEQYF.

The chain employs TRBV7-9 and TRBJ1-2, with D possibly TRBD1 on 5 matching bases. Trimming left V 4 bases short and J 4 bases short, with 19 bases between. Germline CDR1 and CDR2: SEHNR and FQNEAQ (reference sequence). This CDR3 region has 16 residues. As DNA, the CDR3 is TGTGCCAGCAGCTACCCGGGGCAAAAGGCCCGCTATGGCTACACCTTC. Its protein is CASSYPGQKARYGYTF.

This clone has a single count. The chain recombines TRBV13 with TRBJ2-7; D may be TRBD2 (6 bases). Looked up from germline, CDR1 is PRHDT and CDR2 is FYEKMQ (reference sequence). The V end lost 5 bases, the J end lost 0 bases, and 8 bases lay between the germline ends. The CDR3 contains 13 residues. CDR3 in DNA: TGTGCCAGCAGCCGGGAGTCCTCCTACGAGCAGTACTTC. It yields the protein CASSRESSYEQYF.

This sequence joins TRBV28 and TRBJ2-7; 8 nucleotides match TRBD2. The CDR3 is 15 amino acids. The V gene's germline CDR1 is MDHEN and CDR2 SYDVKM. V lost 3 bases and J lost 4; bases outside the gene matches: 8. CDR3 nucleotides: TGTGCCAGCAGTTTGGGCCTAGCGGGCTATTACGAGCAGTACTTC. It is translated as CASSLGLAGYYEQYF.

This rearrangement joins TRBV7-9 to TRBJ2-7; TRBD2 might be the D (5 bases). Germline V gene lookup returns CDR1 SEHNR and CDR2 FQNEAQ (reference sequence). V gave up 5 bases and J gave up 4 bases, with 15 bases separating them. There are 14 residues in the CDR3. CDR3 sequence reads: CASSEGRDPYEQYF. The CDR3 DNA reads TGTGCCAGCAGCGAGGGCCGAGACCCATACGAGCAGTACTTC.

The gene calls are TRBV7-9 and TRBJ1-1, with TRBD1 identical over 9 bases. V lost 4 bases to trimming and J lost 4 bases; unmatched junction nucleotides: 1. Germline loops: CDR1 SEHNR, CDR2 FQNEAQ (reference sequence). There are 13 residues in the CDR3. CDR3 sequence (DNA): TGTGCCAGCAGCTCGGGACAGGGCACTGAAGCTTTCTTT. Translated: CASSSGQGTEAFF.

The chain couples TRBV9 to TRBJ1-3; 7 bases fit TRBD1. The V and J ends lost 0 bases and 2 bases, in that order; junction bases with no gene match: 2. CDR1 is SGDLS, CDR2 YYNGEE, per germline. The CDR3 runs 15 residues. The CDR3, as DNA: TGTGCCAGCAGCGTAGGACAGGGAGCTGGAAACACCATATATTTT. Translation gives CASSVGQGAGNTIYF.

This chain uses TRBV4-1 with TRBJ1-5, with 7 bases aligning to TRBD1. The V gene's germline CDR1 is MGHRA and CDR2 YSYEKL. The CDR3 is 16 amino acids. With V trimmed by 1 base and J by 0 bases, 3 bases remained unmatched. CDR3 loop: CASSQVWDSSNQPQHF. CDR3 in DNA: TGCGCCAGCAGCCAAGTGTGGGACAGTAGCAATCAGCCCCAGCATTTT.

This chain's CDR3 is CASGRWGQGNEQFF. The CDR3 bases are TGTGCCAGCGGACGATGGGGACAGGGGAATGAGCAGTTCTTC. The V gene is TRBV14, the J gene TRBJ2-1; 10 bases are a match to TRBD1. From germline, CDR1 is SGHDN and CDR2 FVKESK. After removal of 8 bases from V and 7 bases from J, the junction contained 8 bases not matched to a gene. The length of the CDR3 is 14 residues.

The chain recombines TRBV29-1 with TRBJ1-1; D ambiguous. CDR1 is SQVTM and CDR2 is ANQGSEA in the germline V gene. The CDR3 has 15 amino acids. The V end was cut by 3 bases, the J end by 3 bases, with 17 bases between. In DNA form, the CDR3 reads TGCAGCGTTGAGTTTTCAGGCTCCGCACACACTGAAGCTTTCTTT. Its protein is CSVEFSGSAHTEAFF. Supplemented by reference TRBV29-1 and TRBJ1-1, the full variable domain reads SAVISQKPSRDICQRGTSLTIQCQVDSQVTMMFWYRQQPGQSLTLIATANQGSEATYESGFVIDKFPISRPNLTFSTLTVSNMSPEDSSIYLCSVEFSGSAHTEAFFGQGTRLTVV.

The chain carries TRBV2 and TRBJ2-1; D is possibly TRBD2 (7 bases). Per the germline V gene, CDR1 is SNHLY and CDR2 is FYNNEI. The V and J ends lost 6 bases and 4 bases respectively, with 13 bases between them. The CDR3 spans 14 residues. The CDR3, as DNA: TGTGCCAGCAGGCTAGGGGGAGGGTACAATGAGCAGTTCTTC. It is translated as CASRLGGGYNEQFF.

V and J are TRBV18 and TRBJ1-1; the D gene is possibly TRBD1 (5 bases). The CDR3 spans 16 residues. Trimming removed 3 bases from V and 5 bases from J, with 19 bases in between. Germline assignment: CDR1 KGHSH and CDR2 LQKENI. This CDR3 reads CASSPLSREKITEAFF. The CDR3 DNA sequence: TGTGCCAGCTCACCTTTGAGCAGGGAGAAGATTACTGAAGCTTTCTTT.

The chain joins TRBV9 to TRBJ1-1; 7 positions agree with TRBD1. The germline V gene has CDR1 SGDLS and CDR2 YYNGEE. Losses at the gene ends were 3 bases for V and 1 base for J; bases not matched to a gene: 6. The CDR3 length is 15 residues. The CDR3 DNA is TGTGCCAGCAGCGCCCGGACAGGATCGAACACTGAAGCTTTCTTT. Amino acids: CASSARTGSNTEAFF. Drawing the rest from reference TRBV9 and TRBJ1-1, the complete variable domain is DSGVTQTPKHLITATGQRVTLRCSPRSGDLSVYWYQQSLDQGLQFLIQYYNGEERAKGNILERFSAQQFPDLHSELNLSSLELGDSALYFCASSARTGSNTEAFFGQGTRLTVV.

The chain couples TRBV7-9 to TRBJ2-7; 7 positions agree with TRBD1. Losses at the gene ends were 3 bases for V and 6 bases for J; bases not matched to a gene: 11. This CDR3 is built from 15 residues. Germline-derived CDR1 and CDR2 are SEHNR and FQNEAQ (reference sequence). The CDR3 region is CASSFQAGGMSEQYF. The CDR3 bases are TGTGCCAGCAGCTTCCAGGCAGGGGGAATGAGCGAGCAGTACTTC. The full variable domain, rest sourced from reference TRBV7-9 and TRBJ2-7, is DTGVSQNPRHKITKRGQNVTFRCDPISEHNRLYWYRQTLGQGPEFLTYFQNEAQLEKSRLLSDRFSAERPKGSFSTLEIQRTEQGDSAMYLCASSFQAGGMSEQYFGPGTRLTVT.

The chain uses TRBV27 and TRBJ1-5; D remains ambiguous. The germline V and J ends were trimmed by 4 bases and 7 bases, with 11 bases remaining between them. This CDR3 region has 13 residues. The V gene's germline CDR1 is MNHEY and CDR2 SMNVEV (reference sequence). The DNA for the CDR3 is TGTGCCAGCAGTTATCGAGGGAACCAGCCCCAGCATTTT. Its protein product is CASSYRGNQPQHF.